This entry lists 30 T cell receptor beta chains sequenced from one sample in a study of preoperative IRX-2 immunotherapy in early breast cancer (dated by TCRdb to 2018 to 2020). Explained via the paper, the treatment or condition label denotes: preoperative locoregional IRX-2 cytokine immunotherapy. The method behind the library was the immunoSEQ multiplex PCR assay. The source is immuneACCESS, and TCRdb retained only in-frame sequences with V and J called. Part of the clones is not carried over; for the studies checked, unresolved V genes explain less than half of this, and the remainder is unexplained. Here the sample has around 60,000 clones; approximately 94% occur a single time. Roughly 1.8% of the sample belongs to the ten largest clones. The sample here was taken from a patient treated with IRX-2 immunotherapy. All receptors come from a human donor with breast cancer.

The CDR3 sequence is CASSLVNTGELFF. CDR3 DNA: TGTGCCAGCAGTTTAGTTAACACCGGGGAGCTGTTTTTT. The chain is built from TRBV27 and TRBJ2-2; D not resolved. This CDR3 contains 13 residues. Germline CDR1 is MNHEY and CDR2 is SMNVEV (reference sequence). Trimming cost V 2 bases and J 2 bases, with 3 bases left between them.

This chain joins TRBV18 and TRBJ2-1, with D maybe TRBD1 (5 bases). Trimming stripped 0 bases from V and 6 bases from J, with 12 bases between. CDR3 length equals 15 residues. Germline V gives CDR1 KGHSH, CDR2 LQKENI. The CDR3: CASSPPQGLTNEQFF. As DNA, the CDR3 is TGTGCCAGCTCACCACCGCAGGGCTTGACCAATGAGCAGTTCTTC. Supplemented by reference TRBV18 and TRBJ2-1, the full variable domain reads NAGVMQNPRHLVRRRGQEARLRCSPMKGHSHVYWYRQLPEEGLKFMVYLQKENIIDESGMPKERFSAEFPKEGPSILRIQQVVRGDSAAYFCASSPPQGLTNEQFFGPGTRLTVL.

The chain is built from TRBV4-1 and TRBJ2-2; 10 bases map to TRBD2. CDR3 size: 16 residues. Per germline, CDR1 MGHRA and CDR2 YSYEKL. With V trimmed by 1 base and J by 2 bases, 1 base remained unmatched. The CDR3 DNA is TGCGCCAGCAGCCAAGTAGCGGGAGGAAACACCGGGGAGCTGTTTTTT. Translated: CASSQVAGGNTGELFF.

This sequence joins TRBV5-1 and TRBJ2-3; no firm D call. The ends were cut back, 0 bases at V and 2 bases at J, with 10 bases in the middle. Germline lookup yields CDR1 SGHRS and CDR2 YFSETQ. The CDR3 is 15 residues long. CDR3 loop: CASSLDRGYTDTQYF. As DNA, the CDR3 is TGCGCCAGCAGCTTGGATCGCGGATACACAGATACGCAGTATTTT.

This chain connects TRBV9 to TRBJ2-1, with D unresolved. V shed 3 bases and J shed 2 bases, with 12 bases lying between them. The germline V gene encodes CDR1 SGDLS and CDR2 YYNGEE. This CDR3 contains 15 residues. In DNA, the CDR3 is TGTGCCAGCAGCGCCCGTCCCGACACCTACAATGAGCAGTTCTTC. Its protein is CASSARPDTYNEQFF.

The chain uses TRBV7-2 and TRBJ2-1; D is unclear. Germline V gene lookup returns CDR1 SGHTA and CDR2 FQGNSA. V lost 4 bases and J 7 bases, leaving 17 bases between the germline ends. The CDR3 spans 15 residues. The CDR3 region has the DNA TGTGCCAGCAGCTGGAGACCCACCAGTCCTAATGAGCAGTTCTTC. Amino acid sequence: CASSWRPTSPNEQFF.

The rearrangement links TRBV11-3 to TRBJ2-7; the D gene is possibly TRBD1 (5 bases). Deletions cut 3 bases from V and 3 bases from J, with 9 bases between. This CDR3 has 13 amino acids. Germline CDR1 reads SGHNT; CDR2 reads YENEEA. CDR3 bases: TGTGCCAGCAGCTTCAGGGATAGCTACGAGCAGTACTTC. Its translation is CASSFRDSYEQYF.

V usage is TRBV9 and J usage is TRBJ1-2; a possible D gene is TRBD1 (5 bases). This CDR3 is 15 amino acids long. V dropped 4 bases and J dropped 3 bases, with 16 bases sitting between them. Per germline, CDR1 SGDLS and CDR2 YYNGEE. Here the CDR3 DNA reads TGTGCCAGCAGCTCTCGTCCGGGGGAGGACTATGGCTACACCTTC. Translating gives CASSSRPGEDYGYTF. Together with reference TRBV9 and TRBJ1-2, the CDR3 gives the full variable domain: DSGVTQTPKHLITATGQRVTLRCSPRSGDLSVYWYQQSLDQGLQFLIQYYNGEERAKGNILERFSAQQFPDLHSELNLSSLELGDSALYFCASSSRPGEDYGYTFGSGTRLTVV.

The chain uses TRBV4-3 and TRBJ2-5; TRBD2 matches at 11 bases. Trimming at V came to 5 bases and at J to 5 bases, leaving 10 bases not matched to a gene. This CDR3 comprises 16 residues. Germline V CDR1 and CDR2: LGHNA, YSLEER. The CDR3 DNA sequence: TGCGCCAGCAGCTCTGTCCTAGCGGGGGGCCTGGAGACCCAGTACTTC. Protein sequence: CASSSVLAGGLETQYF.

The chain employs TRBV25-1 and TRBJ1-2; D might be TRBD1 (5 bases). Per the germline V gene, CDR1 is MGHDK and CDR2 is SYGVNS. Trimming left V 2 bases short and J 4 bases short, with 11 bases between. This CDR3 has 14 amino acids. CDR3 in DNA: TGTGCCAGCAGTGAACCCGGACATCGCTATGGCTACACCTTC. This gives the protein CASSEPGHRYGYTF.

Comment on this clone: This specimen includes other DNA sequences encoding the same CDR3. CDR3: CASSPNTGELFF. CDR3 coding DNA: TGTGCCAGCTCACCGAACACCGGGGAGCTGTTTTTT. The V gene is TRBV18, the J gene TRBJ2-2, with no clear D. V lost 3 bases to trimming and J lost 1 base, with 0 bases between them. The CDR3 runs 12 residues. Looked up from germline, CDR1 is KGHSH and CDR2 is LQKENI.

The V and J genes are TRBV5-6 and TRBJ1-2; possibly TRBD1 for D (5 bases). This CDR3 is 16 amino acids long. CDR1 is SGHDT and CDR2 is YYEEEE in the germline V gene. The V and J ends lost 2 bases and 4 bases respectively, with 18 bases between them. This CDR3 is CASSFVAGQGAYGYTF. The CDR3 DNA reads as TGTGCCAGCAGCTTCGTTGCGGGTCAGGGCGCCTATGGCTACACCTTC.

The CDR3 is CASSYSSGTEAFF. The DNA of the CDR3 is TGCGCCAGCAGCTATAGTTCTGGCACTGAAGCTTTCTTT. The V gene is TRBV5-1, the J gene TRBJ1-1, with no clear D. Trimming pared 3 bases from V and 4 bases from J, leaving 10 bases between. Germline CDR1 SGHRS, CDR2 YFSETQ. The CDR3 spans 13 residues.

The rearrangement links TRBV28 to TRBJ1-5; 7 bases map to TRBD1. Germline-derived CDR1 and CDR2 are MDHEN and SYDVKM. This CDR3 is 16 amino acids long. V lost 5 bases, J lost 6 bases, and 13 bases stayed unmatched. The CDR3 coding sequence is TGTGCCAGCAGTGTGACGGGGGGACAGCTCTCTCAGCCCCAGCATTTT. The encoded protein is CASSVTGGQLSQPQHF.

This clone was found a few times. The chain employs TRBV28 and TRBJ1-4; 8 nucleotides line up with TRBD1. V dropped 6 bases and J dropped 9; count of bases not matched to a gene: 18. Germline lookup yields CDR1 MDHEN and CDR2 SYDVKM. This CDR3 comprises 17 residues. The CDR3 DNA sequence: TGTGCCAGCAGCCATCCCCTCTTGGGACAGGAGGTACAAAAACTGTTTTTT. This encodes CASSHPLLGQEVQKLFF.

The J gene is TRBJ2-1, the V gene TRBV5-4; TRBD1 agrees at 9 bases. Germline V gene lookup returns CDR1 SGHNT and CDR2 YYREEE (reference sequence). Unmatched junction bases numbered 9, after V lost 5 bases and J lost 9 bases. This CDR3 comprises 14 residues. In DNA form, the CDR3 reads TGTGCCAGCAGACCCGGACAGGGGAGGAGTGAGCAGTTCTTC. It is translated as CASRPGQGRSEQFF.

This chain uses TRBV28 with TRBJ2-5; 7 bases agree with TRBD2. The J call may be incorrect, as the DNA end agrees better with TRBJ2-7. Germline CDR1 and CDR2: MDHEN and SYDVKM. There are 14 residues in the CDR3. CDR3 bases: TGTGCCAGCAGTAGAACGGGACTATCCTACGAGCAGTACTTC. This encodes CASSRTGLSYEQYF.

CDR3 bases: TGTGCCAGTAGTATTTCAGACACCGACTACGAGCAGTACTTC. This translates into CASSISDTDYEQYF. The rearrangement uses TRBV19 and TRBJ2-7; D gene unclear. Germline CDR1 and CDR2: LNHDA and SQIVND (reference sequence). The CDR3 consists of 14 residues. V was cut by 3 bases and J by 3 bases, with 12 bases left in between.

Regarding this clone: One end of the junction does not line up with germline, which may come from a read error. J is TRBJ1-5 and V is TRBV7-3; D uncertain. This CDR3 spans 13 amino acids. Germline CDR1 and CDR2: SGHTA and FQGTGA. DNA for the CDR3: TGTGCCAGCAGTTTAACCAGCAATCAGCCCCAGCATTTT. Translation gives CASSLTSNQPQHF.

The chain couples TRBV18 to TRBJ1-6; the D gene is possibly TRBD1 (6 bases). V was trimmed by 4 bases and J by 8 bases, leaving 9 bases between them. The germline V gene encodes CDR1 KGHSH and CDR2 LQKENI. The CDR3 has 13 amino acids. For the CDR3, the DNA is TGTGCCAGCTCACAGGGGGGGGATTCACCCCTCCACTTT. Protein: CASSQGGDSPLHF.

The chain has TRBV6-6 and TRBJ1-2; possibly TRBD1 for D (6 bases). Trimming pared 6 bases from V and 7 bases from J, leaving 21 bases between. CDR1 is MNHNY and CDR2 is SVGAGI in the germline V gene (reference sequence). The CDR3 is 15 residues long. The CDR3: CASRLRTGNFGGYTF. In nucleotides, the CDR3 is TGTGCCAGCAGACTTAGAACAGGGAATTTCGGTGGCTACACCTTC.

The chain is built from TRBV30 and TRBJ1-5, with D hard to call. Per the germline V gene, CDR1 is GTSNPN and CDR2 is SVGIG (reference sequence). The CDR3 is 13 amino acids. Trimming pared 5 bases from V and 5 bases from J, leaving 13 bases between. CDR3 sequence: CAWSNQLDQPQHF. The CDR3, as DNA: TGTGCCTGGTCAAACCAGTTAGATCAGCCCCAGCATTTT.

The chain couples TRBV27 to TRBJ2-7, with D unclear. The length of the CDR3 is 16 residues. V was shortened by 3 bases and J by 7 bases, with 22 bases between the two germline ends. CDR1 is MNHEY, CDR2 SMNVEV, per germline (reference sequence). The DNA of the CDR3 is TGTGCCAGCAGTTTTACGGCTCCCCCTTTCCTGGGAGAGCAGTACTTC. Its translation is CASSFTAPPFLGEQYF.

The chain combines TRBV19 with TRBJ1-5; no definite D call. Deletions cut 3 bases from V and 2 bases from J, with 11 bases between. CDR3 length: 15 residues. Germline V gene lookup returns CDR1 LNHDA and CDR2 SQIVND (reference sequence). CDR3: CASSIRPLGNQPQHF. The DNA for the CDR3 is TGTGCCAGTAGTATCCGGCCGTTGGGCAATCAGCCCCAGCATTTT.

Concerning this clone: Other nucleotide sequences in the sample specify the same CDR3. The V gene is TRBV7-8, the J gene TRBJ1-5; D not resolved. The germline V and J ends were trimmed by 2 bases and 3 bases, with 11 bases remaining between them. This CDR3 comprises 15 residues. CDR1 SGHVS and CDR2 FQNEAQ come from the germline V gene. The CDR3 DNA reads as TGTGCCAGCAGCTTAAATCGGTTTAACAATCAGCCCCAGCATTTT. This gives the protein CASSLNRFNNQPQHF. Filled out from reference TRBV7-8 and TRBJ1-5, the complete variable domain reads GAGVSQSPRYKVAKRGQDVALRCDPISGHVSLFWYQQALGQGPEFLTYFQNEAQLDKSGLPSDRFFAERPEGSVSTLKIQRTQQEDSAVYLCASSLNRFNNQPQHFGDGTRLSIL.

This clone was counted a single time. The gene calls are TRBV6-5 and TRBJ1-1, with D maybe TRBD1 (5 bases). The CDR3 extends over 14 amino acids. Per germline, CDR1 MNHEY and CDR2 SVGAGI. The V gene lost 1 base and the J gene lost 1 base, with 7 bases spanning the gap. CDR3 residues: CASSYYGGNTEAFF. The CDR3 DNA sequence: TGTGCCAGCAGTTACTACGGGGGGAACACTGAAGCTTTCTTT.

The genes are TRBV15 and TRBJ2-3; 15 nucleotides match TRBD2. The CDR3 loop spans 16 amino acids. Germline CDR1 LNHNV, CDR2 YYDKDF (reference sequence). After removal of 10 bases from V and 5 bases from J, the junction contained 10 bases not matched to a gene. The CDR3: CASAGLAGGPGDTQYF. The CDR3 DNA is TGTGCCAGCGCCGGACTAGCGGGAGGGCCCGGAGATACGCAGTATTTT.

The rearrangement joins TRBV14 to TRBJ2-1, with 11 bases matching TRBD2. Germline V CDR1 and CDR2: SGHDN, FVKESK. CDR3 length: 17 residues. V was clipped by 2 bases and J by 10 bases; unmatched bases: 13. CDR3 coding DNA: TGTGCCAGCAGCCAAATAATTCGGACTAGCGGGTCCCCCGAGCAGTTCTTC. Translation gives CASSQIIRTSGSPEQFF.

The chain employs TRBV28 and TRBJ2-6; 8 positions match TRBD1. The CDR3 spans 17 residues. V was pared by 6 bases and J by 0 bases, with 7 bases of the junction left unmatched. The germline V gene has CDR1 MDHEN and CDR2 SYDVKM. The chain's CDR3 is CASSPRTGNSGANVLTF. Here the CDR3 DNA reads TGTGCCAGCAGCCCTCGGACAGGGAACTCTGGGGCCAACGTCCTGACTTTC. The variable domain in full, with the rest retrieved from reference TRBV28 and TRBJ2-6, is DVKVTQSSRYLVKRTGEKVFLECVQDMDHENMFWYRQDPGLGLRLIYFSYDVKMKEKGDIPEGYSVSREKKERFSLILESASTNQTSMYLCASSPRTGNSGANVLTFGAGSRLTVL.

CDR3 coding DNA: TGTGCCAGCAGCTTAAACAGGCTCAATGAGCAGTTCTTC. Encoded protein: CASSLNRLNEQFF. The chain uses TRBV7-2 and TRBJ2-1; a weak D match, TRBD1 (5 bases). Looked up from germline, CDR1 is SGHTA and CDR2 is FQGNSA. V was trimmed by 2 bases and J by 6 bases, leaving 8 bases between them. The length of the CDR3 is 13 residues. Looking up the rest from reference TRBV7-2 and TRBJ2-1 gives the full variable domain: GAGVSQSPSNKVTEKGKDVELRCDPISGHTALYWYRQSLGQGLEFLIYFQGNSAPDKSGLPSDRFSAERTGGSVSTLTIQRTQQEDSAVYLCASSLNRLNEQFFGPGTRLTVL.